The 13 T cell receptor beta chains presented below share a single source sample, sequenced in a study of blood T cell repertoires in COVID-19. TCRdb keeps only in-frame clones here, not all; method: immunoSEQ multiplex PCR. The data show around 140,000 clones, 84% seen once. Material: peripheral blood. The source of these receptors is a human donor in a cohort sampled during active COVID-19.

V usage is TRBV12-3 or TRBV12-4 and J usage is TRBJ2-1; D is unclear. The length of the CDR3 is 11 residues. With 4 bases removed from V and 9 bases from J, the gap between germline ends came to 7 bases. DNA for the CDR3: TGTGCCAGCAGTTCTTACGGTGAGCAGTTCTTC. This encodes CASSSYGEQFF.

The table lists this clone with a few counts. This chain joins TRBV5-1 and TRBJ2-7; D is possibly TRBD1 (5 bases). Trimming left V 3 bases short and J 6 bases short, with 10 bases between. Per the germline V gene, CDR1 is SGHRS and CDR2 is YFSETQ. CDR3 length: 12 residues. The CDR3 bases are TGCGCCAGCAGCTGGGGCAGGGCCGAGCAGTACTTC. Translated, it gives CASSWGRAEQYF.

The chain has TRBV5-1 and TRBJ1-1; 9 bases align to TRBD1. CDR3 size: 14 residues. V lost 5 bases, J lost 5 bases, and 7 bases stayed unmatched. CDR1 and CDR2 from the germline V gene are SGHRS and YFSETQ. The CDR3 sequence is CASSPRTGVTEAFF. Written as DNA, the CDR3 is TGCGCCAGCAGTCCACGGACAGGGGTTACTGAAGCTTTCTTT.

The rearrangement links TRBV7-2 to TRBJ1-5; the match to TRBD1 covers 8 bases. The V and J ends lost 4 bases and 5 bases, in that order; junction bases with no gene match: 4. The V gene's germline CDR1 is SGHTA and CDR2 FQGNSA. The CDR3 is 14 residues long. CDR3 DNA: TGTGCCAGCAGCTGGACAGGGTTGGATCAGCCCCAGCATTTT. This codes for CASSWTGLDQPQHF.

The rearrangement joins TRBV3-1 (or the pseudogene TRBV3-2) to TRBJ1-4; D gene unclear. This CDR3 is built from 15 residues. Germline values: CDR1 LGHDT, CDR2 YNNKEL (reference sequence). Trimming removed 0 bases at V and 6 bases at J, with 11 bases between. In DNA, the CDR3 is TGTGCCAGCAGCCAAGATGCGGGTGTCGATGAAAAACTGTTTTTT. It is translated as CASSQDAGVDEKLFF.

The chain uses TRBV7-3 and TRBJ2-3; D is perhaps TRBD1 (6 bases). V was clipped by 5 bases and J by 0 bases, with 15 bases between them. The CDR3 has 16 residues. Germline lookup yields CDR1 SGHTA and CDR2 FQGTGA. The CDR3 bases are TGTGCCAGCAGCCGGATTGGGACAACAAGCACAGATACGCAGTATTTT. As protein: CASSRIGTTSTDTQYF.

The chain uses TRBV6-1 and TRBJ2-7; TRBD2 agrees at 11 bases. The CDR3 is made up of 16 amino acids. Looked up from germline, CDR1 is MNHNS and CDR2 is SASEGT. With 4 bases clipped from V and 1 base from J, the junction kept 6 bases outside the gene matches. The CDR3 sequence: CASSGPTSGVSYEQYV. The DNA of the CDR3 is TGTGCCAGCAGTGGCCCGACTAGCGGGGTATCCTACGAGCAGTACGTC.

The chain joins TRBV2 to TRBJ2-1; 9 bases line up with TRBD2. CDR1 SNHLY and CDR2 FYNNEI come from the germline V gene. The CDR3 covers 16 residues. Trimming removed 8 bases from V and 7 bases from J; junction bases left unmatched: 15. In nucleotides, the CDR3 is TGTGCCAGCGGTCGACAAGTTAGCGGGAGCGGGAATGAGCAGTTCTTC. Translated: CASGRQVSGSGNEQFF.

This clone was recorded a few times. The chain is built from TRBV5-1 and TRBJ2-1; the match to TRBD2 covers 10 bases. Germline V gene sequence: CDR1 SGHRS, CDR2 YFSETQ. With V trimmed by 7 bases and J by 8 bases, 6 bases remained unmatched. CDR3 length equals 13 residues. The CDR3 nucleotides read TGCGCCAGCGCCCTAGCGGGAGTAGATGAGCAGTTCTTC. This gives the protein CASALAGVDEQFF. The full variable domain, rest sourced from reference TRBV5-1 and TRBJ2-1, is KAGVTQTPRYLIKTRGQQVTLSCSPISGHRSVSWYQQTPGQGLQFLFEYFSETQRNKGNFPGRFSGRQFSNSRSEMNVSTLELGDSALYLCASALAGVDEQFFGPGTRLTVL.

The table lists this clone with many counts. The chain uses TRBV10-2 and TRBJ2-1; 9 bases agree with TRBD2. Germline V gene lookup returns CDR1 WSHSY and CDR2 SAAADI. The trim removed 10 bases at V and 4 bases at J, leaving 5 bases unmatched. The CDR3 has 13 residues. The CDR3 DNA follows: TGCGCCACTTCAGCGGGAGGTTACAATGAGCAGTTCTTC. Residues: CATSAGGYNEQFF.

The V and J genes are TRBV4-1 and TRBJ2-5; 13 bases map to TRBD2. CDR1 is MGHRA and CDR2 is YSYEKL in the germline V gene. Trimming cost V 4 bases and J 1 base; bases outside gene matches: 9. This CDR3 comprises 18 residues. This CDR3 is CASSLRTSGGRAQETQYF. The CDR3 nucleotides read TGCGCCAGCAGCCTTCGGACTAGCGGGGGCAGGGCCCAAGAGACCCAGTACTTC.

The rearrangement joins TRBV9 to TRBJ1-1, with TRBD1 matching 9 bases. V lost 4 bases to trimming and J lost 3 bases; unmatched junction nucleotides: 4. Looked up from germline, CDR1 is SGDLS and CDR2 is YYNGEE. This CDR3 is 14 amino acids long. CDR3 amino acids: CASSKTGGYTEAFF. As DNA, the CDR3 is TGTGCCAGCAGCAAGACAGGGGGGTACACTGAAGCTTTCTTT.

V usage is TRBV2 and J usage is TRBJ2-1, with D possibly being TRBD1 (5 bases). Looked up from germline, CDR1 is SNHLY and CDR2 is FYNNEI. V was trimmed by 7 bases and J by 6 bases, leaving 7 bases between them. CDR3 length: 11 amino acids. Here the CDR3 DNA reads TGTGCCAGCACCCAGGGCAATGAGCAGTTCTTC. Residues: CASTQGNEQFF.